The 23 T cell receptor beta chains given below trace back to one sample, sequenced in a study of blood T cell repertoires in COVID-19. Sequencing was performed with immunoSEQ multiplex PCR; in TCRdb, only in-frame clones are kept and a portion is missing. The data hold about 160,000 clones, with approximately 87% observed a single time. What was sequenced was PBMCs or T cells enriched from blood (not recorded which). The receptors originated from a woman between 50 and 59 years old who had recovered from COVID-19.

This sequence joins TRBV6-2 or TRBV6-3 and TRBJ2-7; 8 bases align to TRBD1. The CDR3 spans 14 residues. V lost 2 bases and J lost 11; bases outside the gene matches: 11. Germline loops: CDR1 MNHEY, CDR2 SVGEGT. The CDR3 bases are TGTGCCAGCAGTTACGAGGGAAGGGACAGGCTAAAGTACGTC. It is translated as CASSYEGRDRLKYV.

The chain has TRBV28 and TRBJ1-6; 10 positions agree with TRBD1. This CDR3 has 15 residues. Unmatched junction bases numbered 8, after V lost 6 bases and J lost 9 bases. From germline, CDR1 is MDHEN and CDR2 SYDVKM. The CDR3 here is CASSLPTGGRSPLHF. CDR3 in DNA: TGTGCCAGCAGCCTTCCGACAGGGGGCCGTTCACCCCTCCACTTT.

This clone was counted only a few times. The J gene is TRBJ1-5, the V gene TRBV4-1; D is unresolved. CDR3 length: 14 amino acids. Trimming cost V 2 bases and J 7 bases, with 12 bases left between them. Germline V gene data show CDR1 as MGHRA and CDR2 as YSYEKL. Here the CDR3 reads CASSQLRAGQPQHF. The CDR3 DNA follows: TGCGCCAGCAGCCAATTGAGGGCTGGGCAGCCCCAGCATTTT.

The V gene is TRBV6-2 or TRBV6-3, the J gene TRBJ1-4; no definite D call. With 4 bases removed from V and 5 bases from J, the gap between germline ends came to 17 bases. This CDR3 contains 16 residues. Germline CDR1 reads MNHEY; CDR2 reads SVGEGT. CDR3 region: CASSSFSQLQNEKLFF. DNA of the CDR3: TGTGCCAGCAGTTCCTTTTCACAGCTACAAAATGAAAAACTGTTTTTT.

V usage is TRBV4-1 and J usage is TRBJ1-3, with D possibly being TRBD1 (6 bases). The CDR3 loop spans 17 amino acids. In germline, CDR1 is MGHRA, CDR2 YSYEKL. Trimming pared 1 base from V and 0 bases from J, leaving 13 bases between. In nucleotides, the CDR3 is TGCGCCAGCAGCCAAGCGGGCACAGGGAGCTCTGGAAACACCATATATTTT. Its translation is CASSQAGTGSSGNTIYF.

The chain is built from TRBV5-1 and TRBJ2-1, with 12 bases that match TRBD2. Germline trimming cut 5 bases from V and 7 bases from J; bases unmatched to any gene: 4. Germline V gene lookup returns CDR1 SGHRS and CDR2 YFSETQ. The CDR3 runs to 14 residues. The CDR3 coding sequence is TGCGCCAGCAGTAGCCTAGCGGGAGGGAATGAGCAGTTCTTC. Residues: CASSSLAGGNEQFF.

J is TRBJ2-1 and V is TRBV18; D may be TRBD2 (6 bases). Germline V gene lookup returns CDR1 KGHSH and CDR2 LQKENI. CDR3 length: 16 residues. V was shortened by 0 bases and J by 5 bases, with 14 bases between the two germline ends. This chain's CDR3 is CASSPPGSAGHNEQFF. The CDR3 DNA reads TGTGCCAGCTCACCACCAGGCTCCGCGGGACACAATGAGCAGTTCTTC.

Comments on this clone: A read error may produce the germline difference seen at one junction end. The genes are TRBV18 and TRBJ2-5, with a tentative D call TRBD2 (5 bases). The CDR3 has 14 residues. The V gene's germline CDR1 is KGHSH and CDR2 LQKENI. For the CDR3, the DNA is TGTGCCAGCTCCCCACGGACTGATCAAGAGACCCAGTACTTC. Amino acids: CASSPRTDQETQYF.

The gene calls are TRBV9 and TRBJ1-1; D gene unclear. The CDR3 is made up of 13 amino acids. The V end was cut by 7 bases, the J end by 1 base, with 11 bases between. The germline V gene encodes CDR1 SGDLS and CDR2 YYNGEE. Here the CDR3 DNA reads TGTGCCAGCGGCTCCCGCGGGAACACTGAAGCTTTCTTT. Protein product: CASGSRGNTEAFF.

The chain joins TRBV7-2 to TRBJ2-5; maybe TRBD1 (5 bases). Trimming removed 2 bases from V and 4 bases from J, with 11 bases in between. The length of the CDR3 is 14 residues. Germline V lookup: CDR1 SGHTA, CDR2 FQGNSA. In DNA, the CDR3 is TGTGCCAGCAGCTTACGCAGGGAAGGAGAGACCCAGTACTTC. Its translation is CASSLRREGETQYF.

The chain combines TRBV11-2 with TRBJ2-2; 10 bases fit TRBD2. This CDR3 is 17 amino acids long. Trimming removed 1 base from V and 5 bases from J; junction bases left unmatched: 7. Germline V gives CDR1 SGHAT, CDR2 FQNNGV. For the CDR3, the DNA is TGTGCCAGCAGCTTAGGTCTAGCGGGAGTTAGGACCGGGGAGCTGTTTTTT. This codes for CASSLGLAGVRTGELFF. Full variable domain (missing parts from reference TRBV11-2 and TRBJ2-2): EAGVAQSPRYKIIEKRQSVAFWCNPISGHATLYWYQQILGQGPKLLIQFQNNGVVDDSQLPKDRFSAERLKGVDSTLKIQPAKLEDSAVYLCASSLGLAGVRTGELFFGEGSRLTVL.

The rearrangement uses TRBV2 and TRBJ2-5; TRBD2 matches 11 bases. The CDR3 spans 15 residues. Trimming took 8 bases from V and 3 from J; bases not matched to a gene: 8. Germline loops: CDR1 SNHLY, CDR2 FYNNEI. CDR3 sequence (DNA): TGTGCCAGCCGGCGGGCTAGCGGGGGGAAAGAGACCCAGTACTTC. Amino acid sequence: CASRRASGGKETQYF.

Concerning this clone itself: One end of the junction varies from germline; a read error may be responsible. V is TRBV19 and J is TRBJ1-2, with 8 bases matching TRBD1. Looked up from germline, CDR1 is LNHDA and CDR2 is SQIVND (reference sequence). The CDR3 loop spans 13 amino acids. DNA of the CDR3: TGTGCCACCGGGGACAGGATTAACTATGGCTACACCTTT. It translates to CATGDRINYGYTF.

This chain uses TRBV9 with TRBJ2-3; D perhaps matches TRBD2 (7 bases). Germline CDR1 and CDR2: SGDLS and YYNGEE. This CDR3 spans 13 amino acids. The ends were cut back, 9 bases at V and 6 bases at J, with 17 bases in the middle. In DNA, the CDR3 is TGTGCCACCGCCGGGGGGCCAGCTGATACGCAGTATTTT. This gives the protein CATAGGPADTQYF.

V and J are TRBV21-1 and TRBJ1-4. TRBV21-1 is annotated as a pseudogene. The CDR3 has 17 amino acids. This CDR3 is CASSKQGDSVTNEKLFF. CDR3 sequence (DNA): TGTGCCAGCAGCAAACAAGGAGACTCAGTAACTAATGAAAAACTGTTTTTT.

This clone has just one count. The chain is built from TRBV27 and TRBJ2-3, with 13 positions matching TRBD2. There are 16 residues in the CDR3. Per the germline V gene, CDR1 is MNHEY and CDR2 is SMNVEV (reference sequence). Trimming at V came to 6 bases and at J to 4 bases, leaving 7 bases not matched to a gene. CDR3 in DNA: TGTGCCAGCAGACTAGCGGGGGGGCCACGGGCAGATACGCAGTATTTT. This codes for CASRLAGGPRADTQYF.

This clone was observed once. V is TRBV5-1 and J is TRBJ1-4; 9 positions agree with TRBD1. The V gene end was trimmed by 6 bases and the J gene end by 5 bases; junction bases not matched to a gene: 5. The CDR3 contains 14 residues. Germline V CDR1 and CDR2: SGHRS, YFSETQ. The DNA of the CDR3 is TGCGCCAGCAAGACCGGGACAGGGAATGAAAAACTGTTTTTT. This encodes CASKTGTGNEKLFF.

This chain links TRBV18 with TRBJ2-2; a weak D match, TRBD1 (6 bases). CDR1 and CDR2 (germline): KGHSH, LQKENI. The V end lost 5 bases, the J end lost 4 bases, and 14 bases lay between the germline ends. CDR3 length: 15 amino acids. Here the CDR3 reads CASSWRQDFTGELFF. For the CDR3, the DNA is TGTGCCAGCTCATGGCGACAGGATTTCACCGGGGAGCTGTTTTTT.

This clone was recorded a few times. V gene TRBV29-1 combines with J gene TRBJ2-1; 16 nucleotides match TRBD2. Germline trimming cut 7 bases from V and 6 bases from J; bases unmatched to any gene: 6. Germline CDR1 is SQVTM and CDR2 is ANQGSEA. The CDR3 covers 15 residues. CDR3 sequence reads: CSAGTSGRAFNEQFF. CDR3 bases: TGCAGCGCCGGGACTAGCGGGAGGGCGTTCAATGAGCAGTTCTTC.

The chain has TRBV29-1 and TRBJ2-2, with 8 nucleotides matching TRBD1. Losses at the gene ends were 6 bases for V and 0 bases for J; bases not matched to a gene: 6. The CDR3 sequence is 15 residues long. Per germline, CDR1 SQVTM and CDR2 ANQGSEA. The CDR3 sequence is CSVYQGAPNTGELFF. CDR3 bases: TGCAGCGTGTACCAGGGGGCGCCGAACACCGGGGAGCTGTTTTTT.

The chain combines TRBV7-9 with TRBJ1-5, with unresolved D. Germline V gene sequence: CDR1 SEHNR, CDR2 FQNEAQ (reference sequence). V lost 1 base to trimming and J lost 5 bases, with 9 bases between them. CDR3 size: 14 residues. This CDR3 reads CASSLVPEDQPQHF. The DNA of the CDR3 is TGTGCCAGCAGCTTAGTCCCAGAAGATCAGCCCCAGCATTTT.

The rearrangement joins TRBV5-8 to TRBJ2-3; TRBD2 might be the D (5 bases). This CDR3 has 16 amino acids. The V gene's germline CDR1 is SGHTS and CDR2 YDEGEE. V was shortened by 6 bases and J by 3 bases, with 20 bases between the two germline ends. The CDR3: CASNFPPGLRTDTQYF. The CDR3 nucleotides are TGTGCCAGCAATTTCCCGCCGGGGTTAAGGACAGATACGCAGTATTTT.

Concerning this clone: Compared with germline, one end of the junction differs, possibly owing to a read error. The chain employs TRBV11-2 and TRBJ1-2, with 8 bases that match TRBD1. This CDR3 has 13 residues. CDR1 is SGHAT, CDR2 FQNNGV, per germline. CDR3 nucleotides: TGTGCCAGCAGCGGACAGGGCGGAACCGAGGCTCTCTTC. Protein product: CASSGQGGTEALF.